The 21 T cell receptor beta chains below come from one sample, sequenced in a study of CD8 T cells in ankylosing spondylitis (dated by TCRdb to the late 2010s). Libraries were prepared through 5' RACE. The run used an Illumina HiSeq 2500. Using fastp at Q25 and MiXCR, TCRdb reprocessed the public reads and kept productive beta chains. CDR3 protein sequences are deduplicated, and each keeps its most common genes and DNA. This sample lists approximately 220,000 distinct CDR3 sequences; more than 25% were detected once. The ten largest make up 6.6% of the sample. The sample was blood, either unsorted or a sorted T cell fraction (not recorded which). The source is a male donor with ankylosing spondylitis or in good health (not recorded which).

Ten or more counts support this clonotype. The chain employs TRBV6-1 and TRBJ1-5, with D hard to call. The germline CDR1 and CDR2 sequences are MNHNS and SASEGT. The V and J ends lost 6 bases and 3 bases respectively, with 6 bases between them. The CDR3 loop spans 12 amino acids. In DNA form, the CDR3 reads TGTGCCAGCAGACAGCCCAATCAGCCCCAGCATTTT. Amino acids: CASRQPNQPQHF.

Ten or more counts support this clonotype. The chain uses TRBV15 and TRBJ2-1; TRBD2 might be the D (6 bases). The CDR3 is 14 residues long. The germline CDR1 and CDR2 sequences are LNHNV and YYDKDF (reference sequence). The V gene lost 3 bases and the J gene lost 0 bases, with 6 bases spanning the gap. The CDR3: CATSSGSSYNEQFF. The DNA of the CDR3 is TGTGCCACCAGCAGCGGGAGCTCCTACAATGAGCAGTTCTTC.

V usage is TRBV19 and J usage is TRBJ2-1; D not certain. V was shortened by 1 base and J by 0 bases, with 10 bases between the two germline ends. The germline V gene encodes CDR1 LNHDA and CDR2 SQIVND (reference sequence). The CDR3 runs 16 residues. CDR3 DNA sequence: TGTGCCAGTAGTATAGCCGGCACCCGCTCCTACAATGAGCAGTTCTTC. Protein: CASSIAGTRSYNEQFF.

This clonotype was picked up many times. The rearrangement joins TRBV5-1 to TRBJ2-5; 10 bases line up with TRBD2. Germline CDR1 is SGHRS and CDR2 is YFSETQ. V was pared by 1 base and J by 7 bases, with 19 bases of the junction left unmatched. The CDR3 has 19 amino acids. CDR3 loop: CASSLKASGGQLDTGTQYF. The CDR3 region has the DNA TGCGCCAGCAGCTTGAAAGCTAGCGGGGGCCAACTGGACACAGGGACCCAGTACTTC.

This clonotype appeared many times. The rearrangement uses TRBV6-1 and TRBJ2-1; D tentatively reads TRBD1 or TRBD2 (5 bases each). This CDR3 comprises 18 residues. With 2 bases removed from V and 8 bases from J, the gap between germline ends came to 25 bases. The germline V gene has CDR1 MNHNS and CDR2 SASEGT. CDR3 bases: TGTGCCAGCAGTGAAAGGGGCAATCAGGGAGTAATAGGTGATGAGCAGTTCTTC. This translates into CASSERGNQGVIGDEQFF.

This clonotype was counted many times. The chain combines TRBV9 with TRBJ2-3; 14 bases map to TRBD2. The CDR3 is 16 amino acids. V lost 5 bases and J lost 5; bases outside the gene matches: 7. In germline, CDR1 is SGDLS, CDR2 YYNGEE. DNA of the CDR3: TGTGCCAGCAGTCCGACTAGCGGGAGGGTGGGAGATACGCAGTATTTT. Its protein is CASSPTSGRVGDTQYF.

This CDR3 is CSARLPARKNTEAFF. The CDR3 nucleotides are TGCAGTGCTAGACTCCCTGCGAGAAAGAACACTGAAGCTTTCTTT. This chain uses TRBV20-1 with TRBJ1-1, with D unclear. The CDR3 contains 15 residues. Germline V lookup: CDR1 DFQATT, CDR2 SNEGSKA (reference sequence). V lost 2 bases to trimming and J lost 1 base, with 14 bases between them.

In the case of this clonotype: A much larger clone sits a single nucleotide away, making a read error possible. The chain combines TRBV21-1 with TRBJ2-1; the D call of TRBD1 is as the table states it, not checked on the DNA. TRBV21-1 is an annotated pseudogene. The CDR3 contains 13 residues. Written as DNA, the CDR3 is TGTGCCAGCAGCCTTGGCGCCTTAAGTGAGCAGTTCTTC. Encoded protein: CASSLGALSEQFF.

V gene TRBV12-3 or TRBV12-4 combines with J gene TRBJ1-2; TRBD1 might be the D (5 bases). This CDR3 has 13 residues. Trimming removed 3 bases at V and 6 bases at J, with 11 bases between. The CDR3 sequence is CASSLGWGDGYTF. In DNA form, the CDR3 reads TGTGCCAGCAGTTTGGGGTGGGGGGATGGCTACACCTTC.

This clonotype was observed many times. This chain connects TRBV12-3 or TRBV12-4 to TRBJ2-2; perhaps TRBD1 as D (5 bases). Trimming shortened V by 2 bases and J by 4 bases, and 11 bases separated the two germline ends. This CDR3 has 15 amino acids. CDR3 sequence: CASSLRAQGTGELFF. CDR3 DNA sequence: TGTGCCAGCAGTTTAAGGGCTCAGGGCACCGGGGAGCTGTTTTTT.

This clonotype has a count of ten or more. The V gene is TRBV5-1, the J gene TRBJ2-5; weak D call: TRBD1 (5 bases). Germline CDR1 SGHRS, CDR2 YFSETQ. The CDR3 loop spans 14 amino acids. Between the trimmed V and J ends, which lost 1 base and 5 bases, there was a span of 12 bases. CDR3 protein: CASSLSRGAETQYF. CDR3 in DNA: TGCGCCAGCAGCTTGTCTAGGGGCGCGGAGACCCAGTACTTC.

The chain recombines TRBV14 with TRBJ1-1; TRBD1 matches at 8 bases. Germline trimming cut 2 bases from V and 5 bases from J; bases unmatched to any gene: 7. Germline CDR1 is SGHDN and CDR2 is FVKESK. CDR3 length equals 15 residues. CDR3 DNA: TGTGCCAGCAGCCAAAGACAGGGGAGGAGGACTGAAGCTTTCTTT. Protein: CASSQRQGRRTEAFF.

About this clonotype itself: This may be a read error, as it is one base from a much larger clone. The genes are TRBV28 and TRBJ1-1; 7 bases line up with TRBD1. Germline V gene data show CDR1 as MDHEN and CDR2 as SYDVKM. CDR3 size: 14 residues. The CDR3 is CAGRSPGGYAEAFF. The CDR3 DNA is TGTGCCGGCAGATCCCCAGGGGGTTACGCTGAAGCTTTCTTT.

This clonotype was seen ten or more times. The chain carries TRBV27 and TRBJ1-1, with 8 bases aligning to TRBD1. Looked up from germline, CDR1 is MNHEY and CDR2 is SMNVEV (reference sequence). The CDR3 consists of 15 residues. Trimming cost V 5 bases and J 0 bases; bases outside gene matches: 5. The CDR3: CASSRTGTMNTEAFF. In DNA, the CDR3 is TGTGCCAGCAGTCGGACAGGGACCATGAACACTGAAGCTTTCTTT.

This clonotype was detected a few times. The chain couples TRBV20-1 to TRBJ2-1; D is uncertain. Germline V gene data show CDR1 as DFQATT and CDR2 as SNEGSKA (reference sequence). Between the trimmed V and J ends, which lost 5 bases and 6 bases, there was a span of 11 bases. This CDR3 has 12 amino acids. The CDR3 sequence: CSAETDVNEQFF. The CDR3 region has the DNA TGCAGTGCTGAGACTGATGTCAATGAGCAGTTCTTC.

At least ten counts were recorded for this clonotype. The gene calls are TRBV6-2 or TRBV6-3 and TRBJ2-1; 13 nucleotides match TRBD2. Trimming at V came to 2 bases and at J to 0 bases, leaving 13 bases not matched to a gene. The V gene's germline CDR1 is MNHEY and CDR2 SVGEGT. The CDR3 totals 21 residues. The CDR3 nucleotides are TGTGCCAGCAGTTACGTTCGGGGGACTAGCGGGAACCCCAGCTCCTACAATGAGCAGTTCTTC. Amino acids: CASSYVRGTSGNPSSYNEQFF.

The chain recombines TRBV7-9 with TRBJ2-7, with a tentative D call TRBD1 (6 bases). This CDR3 has 15 amino acids. The germline V gene has CDR1 SEHNR and CDR2 FQNEAQ (reference sequence). V gave up 1 base and J gave up 1 base, with 11 bases separating them. CDR3 protein: CASSLGSGQSYEQYF. The CDR3, as DNA: TGTGCCAGCAGCTTAGGCTCGGGACAATCCTACGAGCAGTACTTC.

This clonotype was detected many times. The rearrangement links TRBV25-1 to TRBJ2-2; a weak D match, TRBD1 (6 bases). Germline V gene data show CDR1 as MGHDK and CDR2 as SYGVNS. The CDR3 contains 15 residues. Trimming removed 8 bases from V and 1 base from J, with 14 bases in between. As DNA, the CDR3 is TGTGCCAGCCAAGATGGACAGAGGAACACCGGGGAGCTGTTTTTT. Its translation: CASQDGQRNTGELFF.

The count of this clonotype is one. This sequence joins TRBV20-1 and TRBJ2-7; D not certain. CDR3 length: 13 residues. Trimming took 3 bases from V and 3 from J, leaving 12 bases between them. The germline V gene has CDR1 DFQATT and CDR2 SNEGSKA (reference sequence). CDR3 DNA sequence: TGCAGTGCTAGGTTGAGAAGCAACTACGAGCAGTACTTC. This encodes CSARLRSNYEQYF.

This clonotype was recorded a few times. The chain combines TRBV20-1 with TRBJ2-6, with no clear D. The CDR3 loop spans 15 amino acids. Trimming removed 2 bases at V and 0 bases at J, with 8 bases between. Germline V gene sequence: CDR1 DFQATT, CDR2 SNEGSKA (reference sequence). Here the CDR3 DNA reads TGCAGTGCTAGAAGGCCCTTCTCTGGGGCCAACGTCCTGACTTTC. This gives the protein CSARRPFSGANVLTF.

This sequence joins TRBV7-8 and TRBJ2-3; 8 nucleotides match TRBD2. V was clipped by 5 bases and J by 6 bases; unmatched bases: 10. The CDR3 has 15 residues. Germline V CDR1 and CDR2: SGHVS, FQNEAQ. CDR3 bases: TGTGCCAGCAGCCGGGAGGGAGCTAGCGGGGATACGCAGTATTTT. Its protein product is CASSREGASGDTQYF.